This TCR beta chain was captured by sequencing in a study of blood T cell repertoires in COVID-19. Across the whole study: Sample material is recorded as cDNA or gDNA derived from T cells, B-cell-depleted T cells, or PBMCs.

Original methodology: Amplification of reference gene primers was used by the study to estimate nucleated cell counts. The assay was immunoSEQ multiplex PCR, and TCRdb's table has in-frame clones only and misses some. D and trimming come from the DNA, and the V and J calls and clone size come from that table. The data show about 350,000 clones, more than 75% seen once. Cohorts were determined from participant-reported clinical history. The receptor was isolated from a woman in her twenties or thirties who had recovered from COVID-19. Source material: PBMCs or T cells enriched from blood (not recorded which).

The CDR3 region is CASSLDPPPGEQYF. In DNA form, the CDR3 reads TGCGCCAGCAGCTTGGACCCCCCGCCGGGAGAGCAGTACTTC. V usage is TRBV5-1 and J usage is TRBJ2-7; TRBD2 is a possible D gene (5 bases). The CDR3 length is 14 residues. V lost 0 bases and J 7 bases, leaving 14 bases between the germline ends. Germline V gene lookup returns CDR1 SGHRS and CDR2 YFSETQ.